This TCR beta chain was obtained from a study of beta chain features in type 1 diabetes. Overall study: Over all samples combined, fewer than 130,000,000 sorted cells were examined. Whole-study findings and limits: Researchers caution that PCR might favor shorter templates, equally among patients and controls. Shortening that was moderate but significant affected the TCRB CDR3s of Type 1 diabetes patients in all four CD4+ subsets.

As every portion of the isolated RNA was reverse transcribed, the sequencing read expressed TCRB transcripts. Method: immunoSEQ multiplex PCR; TCRdb's copy keeps in-frame clones and lacks some. Of hundreds of thousands of clones listed, 11% to 15% are singletons. This clone was found a few times. The antigen remains unidentified. This sample includes further DNA sequences coding for the same CDR3. Germline V gene lookup returns CDR1 SEHNR and CDR2 FQNEAQ (reference sequence). CDR3 length: 14 residues. The V end was cut by 4 bases, the J end by 0 bases, with 7 bases between. Sequenced material: naive CD4+ T cells from blood. The chain has TRBV7-9 and TRBJ2-1; perhaps TRBD2 as D (5 bases). The sequence came from a man aged 18-30 years with type 1 diabetes. The chain's CDR3 is CASSSGSSYNEQFF. The CDR3 nucleotides read TGTGCCAGCAGCTCGGGAAGCTCCTACAATGAGCAGTTCTTC.